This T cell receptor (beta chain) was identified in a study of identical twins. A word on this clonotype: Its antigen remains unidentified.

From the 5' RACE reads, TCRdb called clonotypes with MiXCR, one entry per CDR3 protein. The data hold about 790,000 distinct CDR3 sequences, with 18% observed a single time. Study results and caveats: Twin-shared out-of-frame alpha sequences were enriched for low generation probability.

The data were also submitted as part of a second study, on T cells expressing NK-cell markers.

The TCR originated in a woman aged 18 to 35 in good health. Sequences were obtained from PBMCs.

The CDR3 spells CASSPTASPGTDTQYF. Written as DNA, the CDR3 is TGTGCCAGCAGCCCGACCGCCTCGCCGGGCACAGATACGCAGTATTTT. The V and J genes are TRBV7-2 and TRBJ2-3; D is unresolved. Germline CDR1 SGHTA, CDR2 FQGNSA. The CDR3 is made up of 16 amino acids. Between the trimmed V and J ends, which lost 5 bases and 1 base, there was a span of 16 bases.